Each of the 11 T cell receptor beta chains below was sequenced from the same sample in a study of shared clonotypes between healthy human individuals (dated by TCRdb to 2018 to 2020). Libraries were constructed by the immunoSEQ multiplex PCR assay. Not all clones reach the TCRdb copy of this immuneACCESS table, which keeps in-frame sequences only. Checked studies attribute under half of the gap to unresolved V genes and leave the rest unexplained. The sample table shows around 2.3 million clones, and approximately 94% are seen once. The ten largest clonotypes hold roughly 0.13% of the sample. The sample was naive CD4+ T cells sorted from blood. The cell subset or site tag for this specimen amounts to: CD45RA+ positively selected. These receptors were taken from a man between 18 and 35 years old in good health.

The chain carries TRBV21-1 and TRBJ1-5; the table assigns TRBD1, which was not confirmed against the DNA. TRBV21-1 is assigned pseudogene status. This CDR3 has 13 residues. CDR3 sequence (DNA): TGTGCCAGCAAGGTGGGACAGGATCAGCCCCAGCATTTT. Encoded protein: CASKVGQDQPQHF.

The genes are TRBV28 and TRBJ2-7; the D gene could be TRBD1 or TRBD2 (6 bases each). This CDR3 comprises 14 residues. V lost 6 bases, J lost 3 bases, and 15 bases lay in between. Germline V gene sequence: CDR1 MDHEN, CDR2 SYDVKM. The CDR3 DNA follows: TGTGCCAGCAGGCGAGCCCGGGGGCACTACGAGCAGTACTTC. Its translation: CASRRARGHYEQYF.

V gene TRBV5-1 combines with J gene TRBJ2-1; possible D gene TRBD1, 6 bases. This CDR3 comprises 15 residues. Germline CDR1 reads SGHRS; CDR2 reads YFSETQ. V lost 5 bases, J lost 0 bases, and 12 bases lay in between. CDR3 DNA: TGCGCCAGCAGACCGGGGACAACCTCCTACAATGAGCAGTTCTTC. This encodes CASRPGTTSYNEQFF.

V and J are TRBV6-1 and TRBJ1-2, with D hard to call. CDR1 is MNHNS and CDR2 is SASEGT in the germline V gene. The germline V and J ends were trimmed by 0 bases and 4 bases, with 6 bases remaining between them. The length of the CDR3 is 13 residues. The CDR3 loop reads CASSEAKGYGYTF. As DNA, the CDR3 is TGTGCCAGCAGTGAAGCGAAAGGCTATGGCTACACCTTC.

The chain links TRBV11-2 to TRBJ2-2; D is unclear. Trimming shortened V by 1 base and J by 2 bases, and 5 bases separated the two germline ends. CDR1 and CDR2 from the germline V gene are SGHAT and FQNNGV. The CDR3 runs 14 residues. CDR3 residues: CASSLAINTGELFF. CDR3 nucleotides: TGTGCCAGCAGCTTAGCTATAAACACCGGGGAGCTGTTTTTT.

This clone was counted once. The V and J genes are TRBV6-1 and TRBJ1-2, with a tentative D call TRBD1 (5 bases). V was pared by 3 bases and J by 6 bases, with 14 bases between. The V gene's germline CDR1 is MNHNS and CDR2 SASEGT. The CDR3 covers 14 residues. CDR3 sequence reads: CASSEQGRAHGYTF. CDR3 coding DNA: TGTGCCAGCAGTGAGCAGGGAAGAGCTCATGGCTACACCTTC.

This chain joins TRBV30 and TRBJ2-7; D perhaps matches TRBD1 (5 bases). V lost 1 base to trimming and J lost 8 bases, with 9 bases between them. Germline CDR1 is GTSNPN and CDR2 is SVGIG (reference sequence). The CDR3 has 11 residues. The CDR3 coding sequence is TGTGCCTGGAGTGCAAACAGGAAGCAGTACTTC. Translating gives CAWSANRKQYF. Combining the CDR3 with reference TRBV30 and TRBJ2-7 gives the whole variable domain SQTIHQWPATLVQPVGSPLSLECTVEGTSNPNLYWYRQAAGRGLQLLFYSVGIGQISSEVPQNLSASRPQDRQFILSSKKLLLSDSGFYLCAWSANRKQYFGPGTRLTVT.

The chain has TRBV30 and TRBJ1-4, with 7 bases lining up with TRBD1. This CDR3 is built from 17 residues. V was clipped by 8 bases and J by 1 base; unmatched bases: 16. The V gene's germline CDR1 is GTSNPN and CDR2 SVGIG (reference sequence). CDR3 coding DNA: TGTGCCGGAGTCGACAGGGACTCGAATCTAACTAATGAAAAACTGTTTTTT. It yields the protein CAGVDRDSNLTNEKLFF.

The rearrangement uses TRBV10-3 and TRBJ2-5; D may correspond to TRBD1 or TRBD2 (6 bases each). Germline V gene sequence: CDR1 ENHRY, CDR2 SYGVKD. V lost 1 base, J lost 4 bases, and 10 bases lay in between. The CDR3 has 14 residues. The CDR3 loop reads CAISEFGGRETQYF. CDR3 DNA: TGTGCCATCAGTGAGTTCGGGGGCAGAGAGACCCAGTACTTC.

The genes are TRBV7-2 and TRBJ1-2; possible D gene TRBD1, 6 bases. Germline-derived CDR1 and CDR2 are SGHTA and FQGNSA. This CDR3 contains 13 residues. Trimming shortened V by 6 bases and J by 7 bases, and 15 bases separated the two germline ends. The CDR3 DNA reads as TGTGCCAGCAGACCCCAAACAGGGTTTGGCTACACCTTC. Translation gives CASRPQTGFGYTF. Full variable domain (missing parts from reference TRBV7-2 and TRBJ1-2): GAGVSQSPSNKVTEKGKDVELRCDPISGHTALYWYRQSLGQGLEFLIYFQGNSAPDKSGLPSDRFSAERTGGSVSTLTIQRTQQEDSAVYLCASRPQTGFGYTFGSGTRLTVV.

CDR3 region: CASRQGTGQRFFYGYTF. DNA for the CDR3: TGTGCCAGCAGACAGGGGACAGGACAGCGTTTCTTCTATGGCTACACCTTC. This rearrangement joins TRBV7-2 to TRBJ1-2, with 8 bases lining up with TRBD1. Per germline, CDR1 SGHTA and CDR2 FQGNSA. The CDR3 contains 17 residues. The V gene end was trimmed by 6 bases and the J gene end by 4 bases; junction bases not matched to a gene: 16.